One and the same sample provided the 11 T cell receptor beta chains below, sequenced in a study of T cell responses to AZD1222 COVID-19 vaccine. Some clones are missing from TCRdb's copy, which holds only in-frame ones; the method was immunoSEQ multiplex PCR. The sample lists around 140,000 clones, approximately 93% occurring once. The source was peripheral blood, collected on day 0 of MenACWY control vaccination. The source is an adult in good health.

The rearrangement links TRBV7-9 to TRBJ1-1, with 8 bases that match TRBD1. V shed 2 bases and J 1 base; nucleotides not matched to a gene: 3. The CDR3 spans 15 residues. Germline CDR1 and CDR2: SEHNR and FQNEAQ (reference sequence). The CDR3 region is CASSLMGQANTEAFF. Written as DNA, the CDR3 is TGTGCCAGCAGCTTAATGGGACAGGCGAACACTGAAGCTTTCTTT.

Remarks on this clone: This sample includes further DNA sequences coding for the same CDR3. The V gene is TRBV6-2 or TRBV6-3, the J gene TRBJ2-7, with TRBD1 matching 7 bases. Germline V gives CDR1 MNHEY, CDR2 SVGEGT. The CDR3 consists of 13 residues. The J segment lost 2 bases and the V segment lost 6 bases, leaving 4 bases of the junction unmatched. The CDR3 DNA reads TGTGCCAGCAGCCGGGACAGAACCTACGAGCAGTACTTC. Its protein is CASSRDRTYEQYF.

The CDR3 DNA follows: TGTGCCAGCAGCGTCAAGGTGAATTCACCCCTCCACTTT. This translates into CASSVKVNSPLHF. This sequence joins TRBV7-3 and TRBJ1-6, with D unresolved. V was pared by 5 bases and J by 7 bases, with 9 bases between. Germline CDR1 and CDR2: SGHTA and FQGTGA. The CDR3 length is 13 residues.

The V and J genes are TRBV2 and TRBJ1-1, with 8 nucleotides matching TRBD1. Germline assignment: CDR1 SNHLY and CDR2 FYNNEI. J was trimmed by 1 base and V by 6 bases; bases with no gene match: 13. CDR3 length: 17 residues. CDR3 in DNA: TGTGCCAGCAGGCCAATAATAGGGACAGGTAGGAACACTGAAGCTTTCTTT. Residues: CASRPIIGTGRNTEAFF.

CDR3 DNA: TGTGCCAGTAGGAAAAGGCAGTCTAATGAAAAACTGTTTTTT. Its protein product is CASRKRQSNEKLFF. This chain connects TRBV19 to TRBJ1-4, with D hard to call. The CDR3 runs to 14 residues. Germline values: CDR1 LNHDA, CDR2 SQIVND (reference sequence). With 6 bases removed from V and 3 bases from J, the gap between germline ends came to 11 bases.

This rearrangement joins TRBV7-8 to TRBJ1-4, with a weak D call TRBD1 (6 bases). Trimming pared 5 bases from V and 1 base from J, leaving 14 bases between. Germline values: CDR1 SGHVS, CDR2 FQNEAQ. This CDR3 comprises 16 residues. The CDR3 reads CASSTNRAKTNEKLFF. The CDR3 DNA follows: TGTGCCAGCAGCACTAACAGGGCTAAAACTAATGAAAAACTGTTTTTT.

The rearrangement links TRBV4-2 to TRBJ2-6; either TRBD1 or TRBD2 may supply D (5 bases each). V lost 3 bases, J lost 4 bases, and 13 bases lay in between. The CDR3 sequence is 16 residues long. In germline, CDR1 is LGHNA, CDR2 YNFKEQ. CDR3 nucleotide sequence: TGTGCCAGCAGCCAGGATGGGACCTCGGGGGCCAACGTCCTGACTTTC. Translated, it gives CASSQDGTSGANVLTF.

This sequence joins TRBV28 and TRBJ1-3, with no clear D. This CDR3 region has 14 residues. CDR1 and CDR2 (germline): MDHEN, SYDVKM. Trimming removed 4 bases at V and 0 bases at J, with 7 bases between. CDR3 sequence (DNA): TGTGCCAGCAGTTCGCGGGGCTCTGGAAACACCATATATTTT. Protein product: CASSSRGSGNTIYF.

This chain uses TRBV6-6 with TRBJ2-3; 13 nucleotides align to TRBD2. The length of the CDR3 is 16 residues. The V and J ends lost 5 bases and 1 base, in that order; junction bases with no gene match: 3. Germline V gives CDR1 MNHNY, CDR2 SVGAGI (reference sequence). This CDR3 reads CASSRLAGGRTDTQYF. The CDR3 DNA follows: TGTGCCAGCAGTCGACTAGCGGGAGGACGCACAGATACGCAGTATTTT.

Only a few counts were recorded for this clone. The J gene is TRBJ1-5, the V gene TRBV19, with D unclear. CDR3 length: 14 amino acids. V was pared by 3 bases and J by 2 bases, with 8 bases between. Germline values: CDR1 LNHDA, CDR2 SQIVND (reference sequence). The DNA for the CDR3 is TGTGCCAGTAGTATGGTAACAGGCAATCAGCCCCAGCATTTT. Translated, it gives CASSMVTGNQPQHF.

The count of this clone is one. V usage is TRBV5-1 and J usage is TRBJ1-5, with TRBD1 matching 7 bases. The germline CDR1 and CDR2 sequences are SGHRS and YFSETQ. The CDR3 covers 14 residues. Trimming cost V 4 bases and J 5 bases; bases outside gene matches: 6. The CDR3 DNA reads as TGCGCCAGCAGCCCAGGGGGTACGGATCAGCCCCAGCATTTT. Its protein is CASSPGGTDQPQHF.